This T cell receptor (beta chain) was recorded in a study of pediatric ulcerative colitis. A word on this clone: Its antigen is still unknown.

Sequencing used immunoSEQ multiplex PCR; TCRdb keeps in-frame clones, though not all of them. The sample consists of 11,000 to 15,000 clones, about 90% of them appearing once. General study findings and limits: Clonal expansions reduced rectal repertoire diversity in acute severe colitis.

This clonotype was sampled from a boy younger than 18 with moderate ulcerative colitis. The material sequenced was blood.

The CDR3 DNA reads TGTGCCAGCAGTGAATCAACGGTGACCTTCAATCAGCCCCAGCATTTT. This codes for CASSESTVTFNQPQHF. The chain has TRBV6-1 and TRBJ1-5; no reliable D call. V was shortened by 2 bases and J by 3 bases, with 14 bases between the two germline ends. CDR3 length equals 16 residues. The germline V gene encodes CDR1 MNHNS and CDR2 SASEGT.